The sequence of this TCR beta chain was determined in a study of identical twins. TCRdb recomputed calls from the 5' RACE reads with MiXCR, one row per CDR3 protein. The profile shows around 670,000 distinct CDR3 sequences, around 6% of them singletons. CDR3 length: 14 residues. V shed 8 bases and J 0 bases; nucleotides not matched to a gene: 3. The germline gives CDR1 MDHEN, CDR2 SYDVKM. V is TRBV28 and J is TRBJ2-7, with 11 bases fitting TRBD2. This clonotype originated in a man younger than 35 in good health. The sequenced sample was naive T cells sorted from blood. CDR3 coding DNA: TGTGCCAGCCTTACTAGCGGGAGCTCCTACGAGCAGTACTTC. This translates into CASLTSGSSYEQYF.